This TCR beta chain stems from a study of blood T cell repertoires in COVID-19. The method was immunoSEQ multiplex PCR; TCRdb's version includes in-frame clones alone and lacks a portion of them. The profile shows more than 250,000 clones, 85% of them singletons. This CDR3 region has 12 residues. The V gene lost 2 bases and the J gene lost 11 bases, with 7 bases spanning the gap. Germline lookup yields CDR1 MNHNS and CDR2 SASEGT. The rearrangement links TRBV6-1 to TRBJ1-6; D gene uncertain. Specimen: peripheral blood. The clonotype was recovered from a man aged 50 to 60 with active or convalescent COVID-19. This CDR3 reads CASSEMTTPLHF. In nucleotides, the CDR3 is TGTGCCAGCAGTGAAATGACAACACCCCTCCACTTT.